These 30 T cell receptor beta chains originate from one sample sequenced in a study of blood T cell repertoires in COVID-19. Sequencing was performed with immunoSEQ multiplex PCR; in TCRdb, only in-frame clones are kept and a portion is missing. This table holds 200,000 to 250,000 clones, approximately 85% found once. Source material: peripheral blood. Source of these receptors: a woman aged 70-85 years with COVID-19, enrolled during active disease.

This rearrangement joins TRBV28 to TRBJ1-4; no firm D call. The CDR3 runs to 13 residues. The germline V and J ends were trimmed by 5 bases and 17 bases, with 21 bases remaining between them. The germline CDR1 and CDR2 sequences are MDHEN and SYDVKM. In DNA, the CDR3 is TGTGCCAGCAGTCAAGGCGGCGCCCCCAACTGTTTTTTT. This codes for CASSQGGAPNCFF.

The gene calls are TRBV5-4 and TRBJ2-7; 7 bases align to TRBD2. In germline, CDR1 is SGHNT, CDR2 YYREEE (reference sequence). The CDR3 extends over 14 amino acids. The V gene end was trimmed by 4 bases and the J gene end by 2 bases; junction bases not matched to a gene: 6. CDR3 DNA: TGTGCCAGCAGCCCGGGGAGGGCAGCCTACGAGCAGTACTTC. Protein sequence: CASSPGRAAYEQYF. Filled out from reference TRBV5-4 and TRBJ2-7, the complete variable domain reads ETGVTQSPTHLIKTRGQQVTLRCSSQSGHNTVSWYQQALGQGPQFIFQYYREEENGRGNFPPRFSGLQFPNYSSELNVNALELDDSALYLCASSPGRAAYEQYFGPGTRLTVT.

J is TRBJ1-2 and V is TRBV15; 10 positions agree with TRBD1. Germline V CDR1 and CDR2: LNHNV, YYDKDF (reference sequence). Germline trimming cut 4 bases from V and 6 bases from J; bases unmatched to any gene: 8. CDR3 length: 15 residues. The CDR3 reads CATSKPGQGSHGYTF. The CDR3 region has the DNA TGTGCCACCAGCAAACCGGGACAGGGGTCGCATGGCTACACCTTC.

V and J are TRBV29-1 and TRBJ2-7; 9 bases align to TRBD2. V trimming: 5 bases; J trimming: 0 bases; junction bases outside the gene matches: 5. CDR3 length: 14 residues. CDR1 is SQVTM and CDR2 is ANQGSEA in the germline V gene. CDR3 sequence reads: CSVRLAVNSYEQYF. CDR3 coding DNA: TGCAGCGTTCGACTAGCGGTAAACTCCTACGAGCAGTACTTC.

In its sample, this clone was seen once. This chain links TRBV2 with TRBJ2-7; weak D call: TRBD1 (5 bases). The V gene lost 6 bases and the J gene lost 5 bases, with 11 bases spanning the gap. Looked up from germline, CDR1 is SNHLY and CDR2 is FYNNEI. The CDR3 loop spans 12 amino acids. The CDR3 here is CASRLQVNEQYF. The CDR3 bases are TGTGCCAGCAGGCTACAGGTAAACGAGCAGTACTTC.

The chain recombines TRBV11-1 with TRBJ1-2, with 7 bases lining up with TRBD1. Germline CDR1 is SGHAT and CDR2 is FQDESV (reference sequence). The CDR3 spans 14 residues. The V gene end was trimmed by 4 bases and the J gene end by 4 bases; junction bases not matched to a gene: 6. CDR3 in amino acids: CASSSDRRGYGYTF. The DNA for the CDR3 is TGTGCCAGCAGCTCGGACAGGAGGGGCTATGGCTACACCTTC.

The chain couples TRBV9 to TRBJ1-3, with 8 bases fitting TRBD1. CDR1 is SGDLS and CDR2 is YYNGEE in the germline V gene. V lost 4 bases, J lost 3 bases, and 9 bases stayed unmatched. The CDR3 is made up of 16 amino acids. CDR3 in DNA: TGTGCCAGCAGCACCCGACAGGGGACAGTTGGAAACACCATATATTTT. This encodes CASSTRQGTVGNTIYF. Based on the CDR3 plus reference TRBV9 and TRBJ1-3, the full variable domain is DSGVTQTPKHLITATGQRVTLRCSPRSGDLSVYWYQQSLDQGLQFLIQYYNGEERAKGNILERFSAQQFPDLHSELNLSSLELGDSALYFCASSTRQGTVGNTIYFGEGSWLTVV.

A word on this clone: Distinct nucleotide sequences in the sample also encode this CDR3. The CDR3 here is CASSRTSGPYEQYF. DNA for the CDR3: TGTGCCAGCAGCCGAACTAGCGGCCCCTACGAGCAGTACTTC. The chain is built from TRBV6-6 and TRBJ2-7, with 8 bases lining up with TRBD2. The J segment lost 2 bases and the V segment lost 6 bases, leaving 6 bases of the junction unmatched. The CDR3 length is 14 residues. Germline CDR1 is MNHNY and CDR2 is SVGAGI (reference sequence).

The rearrangement joins TRBV19 to TRBJ2-4, with D tentatively TRBD1 (6 bases). Germline V gene data show CDR1 as LNHDA and CDR2 as SQIVND (reference sequence). This CDR3 spans 17 amino acids. The V gene lost 2 bases and the J gene lost 3 bases, with 17 bases spanning the gap. Here the CDR3 DNA reads TGTGCCAGTAGTATATCCCCAGGACAGCAACACAAAAACATTCAGTACTTC. It encodes CASSISPGQQHKNIQYF.

This sequence joins TRBV10-3 and TRBJ2-3, with 9 nucleotides matching TRBD1. From germline, CDR1 is ENHRY and CDR2 SYGVKD. With 4 bases clipped from V and 6 bases from J, the junction kept 5 bases outside the gene matches. The length of the CDR3 is 14 residues. CDR3 nucleotide sequence: TGTGCCATCAGTGGGACAGGGGCGTCGGATACGCAGTATTTT. This encodes CAISGTGASDTQYF.

The chain couples TRBV5-1 to TRBJ2-5; 9 bases match TRBD2. Germline CDR1 reads SGHRS; CDR2 reads YFSETQ. Trimming cost V 4 bases and J 1 base; bases outside gene matches: 8. This CDR3 region has 16 residues. The CDR3 region is CASSLAGRKGQETQYF. CDR3 nucleotides: TGCGCCAGCAGCCTAGCGGGAAGGAAGGGCCAAGAGACCCAGTACTTC.

The V and J genes are TRBV6-2 or TRBV6-3 and TRBJ1-2; tentative D call: TRBD1 (6 bases). Germline assignment: CDR1 MNHEY and CDR2 SVGEGT. The CDR3 spans 15 residues. The V end lost 5 bases, the J end lost 2 bases, and 15 bases lay between the germline ends. The CDR3 is CASSNFQGSNYGYTF. The CDR3 nucleotides read TGTGCCAGCAGTAACTTCCAGGGGAGCAACTATGGCTACACCTTC.

This chain links TRBV19 with TRBJ1-3; no firm D call. The CDR3 totals 14 residues. Germline V lookup: CDR1 LNHDA, CDR2 SQIVND (reference sequence). The CDR3 DNA reads TGTGCTTCAGGACTAACTATCTCTGGAAACACCATATATTTT. This encodes CASGLTISGNTIYF.

The chain is built from TRBV24-1 and TRBJ1-5; maybe TRBD1 (6 bases). The V and J ends lost 4 bases and 2 bases respectively, with 11 bases between them. CDR3 length: 15 amino acids. CDR1 is KGHDR, CDR2 SFDVKD, per germline. The CDR3 reads CATSENRDGNQPQHF. CDR3 coding DNA: TGTGCCACCAGTGAAAACAGGGATGGCAATCAGCCCCAGCATTTT.

The chain is built from TRBV3-1 (or the pseudogene TRBV3-2) and TRBJ1-2; 7 positions match TRBD1. V trimming: 3 bases; J trimming: 6 bases; junction bases outside the gene matches: 13. CDR1 and CDR2 from the germline V gene are LGHDT and YNNKEL (reference sequence). This CDR3 comprises 16 residues. In DNA, the CDR3 is TGTGCCAGCAGCCATCAAAACCTGGGACAGCCCCATGGCTACACCTTC. This sequence encodes CASSHQNLGQPHGYTF.

J is TRBJ2-1 and V is TRBV14; D possibly corresponds to TRBD1 (5 bases). The CDR3 length is 16 residues. Looked up from germline, CDR1 is SGHDN and CDR2 is FVKESK. Trimming cost V 3 bases and J 10 bases, with 22 bases left between them. The CDR3 region is CASSHVTPWGFGEQFF. The CDR3 nucleotides are TGTGCCAGCAGCCACGTCACCCCATGGGGCTTTGGGGAGCAGTTCTTC. Drawing the rest from reference TRBV14 and TRBJ2-1, the complete variable domain is EAGVTQFPSHSVIEKGQTVTLRCDPISGHDNLYWYRRVMGKEIKFLLHFVKESKQDESGMPNNRFLAERTGGTYSTLKVQPAELEDSGVYFCASSHVTPWGFGEQFFGPGTRLTVL.

The CDR3 protein is CASSEAGTGNYYGYTF. The DNA of the CDR3 is TGTGCCAGCAGTGAAGCCGGGACAGGCAATTACTATGGCTACACCTTC. The rearrangement uses TRBV28 and TRBJ1-2; 8 bases are a match to TRBD1. V lost 5 bases to trimming and J lost 3 bases; unmatched junction nucleotides: 11. Germline V lookup: CDR1 MDHEN, CDR2 SYDVKM. This CDR3 spans 16 amino acids.

This chain joins TRBV7-9 and TRBJ1-5, with TRBD1 matching over 9 bases. CDR3 size: 14 residues. The junction had 4 bases not matched to a gene; V was cut back by 5 bases and J by 5 bases. Germline CDR1 and CDR2: SEHNR and FQNEAQ (reference sequence). CDR3 sequence reads: CASSKDRGDQPQHF. For the CDR3, the DNA is TGTGCCAGCAGCAAAGACAGGGGGGATCAGCCCCAGCATTTT.

This rearrangement joins TRBV11-3 to TRBJ1-6; no firm D call. The CDR3 has 13 amino acids. The germline V gene has CDR1 SGHNT and CDR2 YENEEA. V shed 1 base and J shed 7 bases, with 5 bases lying between them. CDR3 protein: CASSLAVNSPLHF. The CDR3, as DNA: TGTGCCAGCAGCTTAGCCGTCAATTCACCCCTCCACTTT.

The J gene is TRBJ1-5, the V gene TRBV18; unclear D gene. V lost 3 bases, J lost 7 bases, and 13 bases lay in between. Germline V gene lookup returns CDR1 KGHSH and CDR2 LQKENI. This CDR3 contains 14 residues. CDR3 sequence reads: CASSPGAVSQPQHF. DNA for the CDR3: TGTGCCAGCTCACCGGGAGCAGTTAGCCAGCCCCAGCATTTT.

The V and J genes are TRBV7-2 and TRBJ1-2, with no clear D. There are 15 residues in the CDR3. From germline, CDR1 is SGHTA and CDR2 FQGNSA. Trimming took 1 base from V and 0 from J, leaving 9 bases between them. For the CDR3, the DNA is TGTGCCAGCAGCTTAGTCTTCTCGGCTAACTATGGCTACACCTTC. As protein: CASSLVFSANYGYTF.

V is TRBV5-6 and J is TRBJ1-2; D is perhaps TRBD1 (6 bases). Looked up from germline, CDR1 is SGHDT and CDR2 is YYEEEE. With 6 bases removed from V and 6 bases from J, the gap between germline ends came to 18 bases. The CDR3 spans 14 residues. The DNA for the CDR3 is TGTGCCAGCACCTACGGGAGGGGGGCGCATGGCTACACCTTC. This encodes CASTYGRGAHGYTF.

This CDR3 is CAWNPEVNRVRKTGELFF. The CDR3 nucleotides are TGTGCCTGGAATCCGGAAGTAAACAGGGTGCGGAAAACCGGGGAGCTGTTTTTT. The chain employs TRBV30 and TRBJ2-2; weak D call: TRBD1 (6 bases). Trimming cost V 4 bases and J 5 bases, with 26 bases left between them. The germline gives CDR1 GTSNPN, CDR2 SVGIG (reference sequence). The CDR3 length is 18 residues.

The genes are TRBV28 and TRBJ1-2; possibly TRBD1 for D (5 bases). The V end was cut by 6 bases, the J end by 4 bases, with 18 bases between. The CDR3 is 15 amino acids. CDR1 is MDHEN and CDR2 is SYDVKM in the germline V gene. CDR3 sequence (DNA): TGTGCCAGCAGCTCCTTCCGGGGGGGGTCCTATGGCTACACCTTC. This codes for CASSSFRGGSYGYTF.

The V call is TRBV11-3, the J call TRBJ2-1; D call uncertain. Per germline, CDR1 SGHNT and CDR2 YENEEA. This CDR3 is 14 amino acids long. V lost 4 bases, J lost 4 bases, and 11 bases lay in between. The CDR3 DNA reads TGTGCCAGCAGCTCTAGAGTCGGGTACAATGAGCAGTTCTTC. This gives the protein CASSSRVGYNEQFF.

V and J are TRBV14 and TRBJ2-3; 7 bases agree with TRBD2. Trimming took 5 bases from V and 1 from J; bases not matched to a gene: 3. Germline loops: CDR1 SGHDN, CDR2 FVKESK. The CDR3 contains 14 residues. CDR3 in amino acids: CASSGLAGTDTQYF. The CDR3, as DNA: TGTGCCAGCAGCGGCCTAGCGGGCACAGATACGCAGTATTTT.

The V and J genes are TRBV6-1 and TRBJ1-2; D possibly corresponds to TRBD1 (5 bases). The CDR3 covers 14 residues. Germline V CDR1 and CDR2: MNHNS, SASEGT. Trimming took off 2 bases at V and 4 bases at J, with 11 bases between the two ends. CDR3 sequence (DNA): TGTGCCAGCAGTGAACGGGGGGAGGTCTATGGCTACACCTTC. It is translated as CASSERGEVYGYTF.

This clone has more than one count but fewer than ten. The chain joins TRBV6-5 to TRBJ1-2, with TRBD1 matching 10 bases. The CDR3 covers 14 residues. Germline values: CDR1 MNHEY, CDR2 SVGAGI. The V gene end was trimmed by 5 bases and the J gene end by 7 bases; junction bases not matched to a gene: 7. The CDR3 nucleotides read TGTGCCAGCAGTCCGCGACAGGGGGCGCTTGGCTACACCTTC. It specifies CASSPRQGALGYTF.

V and J are TRBV5-6 and TRBJ2-1, with D hard to call. Germline CDR1 and CDR2: SGHDT and YYEEEE. This CDR3 region has 11 residues. The V end lost 2 bases, the J end lost 8 bases, and 5 bases lay between the germline ends. The CDR3 DNA follows: TGTGCCAGCAGCTTTGTAGATGAGCAGTTCTTC. This gives the protein CASSFVDEQFF.

The V call is TRBV7-7, the J call TRBJ2-7, with 7 bases that match TRBD1. This CDR3 is 15 amino acids long. From germline, CDR1 is SSHAT and CDR2 FNYEAQ (reference sequence). V was pared by 3 bases and J by 1 base, with 6 bases of the junction left unmatched. The CDR3 region is CASSLAPGQSYEQYF. CDR3 DNA: TGTGCCAGCAGCTTGGCCCCGGGACAGTCCTACGAGCAGTACTTC.